This TCR beta chain was profiled in a study of blood T cell repertoires in COVID-19. The CDR3 contains 12 residues. V was cut by 7 bases and J by 6 bases, with 12 bases left in between. CDR1 and CDR2 (germline): SGHTA, FQGNSA. How the authors handled the data: It was from reference gene primer amplification that nucleated cell counts were estimated. Sequencing was performed with immunoSEQ multiplex PCR; in TCRdb, only in-frame clones are kept and a portion is missing. The D gene and trimming were derived from the DNA, and the V and J assignments and clone size from that table. The profile shows approximately 31,000 clones, 90% of them singletons.

The source is a man between 60 and 75 years old with active COVID-19. The sequenced material came from peripheral blood. The chain joins TRBV7-2 to TRBJ2-5; D uncertain. This CDR3 is CASNSGTQTQYF. DNA of the CDR3: TGTGCCAGCAACTCAGGAACCCAGACCCAGTACTTC.